This T cell receptor beta chain emerged from a study of cytomegalovirus exposure and HLA in healthy donors. This CDR3 spans 16 amino acids. The ends were cut back, 1 base at V and 0 bases at J, with 10 bases in the middle. The germline gives CDR1 SGHTA, CDR2 FQGTGA. The PCR made use of 60 Vbeta and 13 Jbeta primers. Repertoires were generated with immunoSEQ multiplex PCR, while TCRdb's copy carries only in-frame clones and drops some. The repertoire consists of roughly 100,000 clones, with roughly 70% occurring once and the leading ten covering approximately 15%. This clone has a handful of counts. This receptor was identified in a woman between 50 and 59 years old in good health and CMV-seropositive. Sample: PBMCs. This chain links TRBV7-3 with TRBJ2-1, with D possibly matching TRBD2 (6 bases). CDR3 nucleotides: TGTGCCAGCAGCTTAATGGGCGGGGCCTCCTACAATGAGCAGTTCTTC. This sequence encodes CASSLMGGASYNEQFF.